The 8 T cell receptor beta chains below all came from one sample that was sequenced in a study of preoperative IRX-2 immunotherapy in early breast cancer. Assay used: immunoSEQ multiplex PCR; TCRdb lists only in-frame clones, some missing. The sample records roughly 27,000 clones, approximately 72% being singletons. Treatment of the sample: preoperative locoregional IRX-2 cytokine immunotherapy. This specimen was lymph node tissue, taken after IRX-2 immunotherapy. The source is a human donor with breast cancer.

This clone appeared once. This rearrangement joins TRBV19 to TRBJ1-3; D gene ambiguous. The ends were cut back, 2 bases at V and 0 bases at J, with 5 bases in the middle. Germline assignment: CDR1 LNHDA and CDR2 SQIVND (reference sequence). CDR3 length: 14 amino acids. The CDR3 here is CASSIRNSGNTIYF. CDR3 bases: TGTGCCAGTAGTATAAGGAACTCTGGAAACACCATATATTTT.

This chain uses TRBV10-1 with TRBJ2-3; TRBD2 matches 14 bases. Germline loops: CDR1 WNHNN, CDR2 SYGVQD (reference sequence). The CDR3 totals 16 residues. The J segment lost 5 bases and the V segment lost 6 bases, leaving 7 bases of the junction unmatched. The CDR3 is CASSFGLAGGEDTQYF. The CDR3 DNA sequence: TGCGCCAGCAGCTTCGGACTAGCGGGAGGTGAAGATACGCAGTATTTT.

This sequence joins TRBV30 and TRBJ2-3; 7 positions agree with TRBD2. CDR3 length: 16 residues. Germline loops: CDR1 GTSNPN, CDR2 SVGIG (reference sequence). After removal of 0 bases from V and 2 bases from J, the junction contained 8 bases not matched to a gene. The chain's CDR3 is CAWSVGTTQSTDTQYF. DNA for the CDR3: TGTGCCTGGAGTGTTGGGACTACCCAGTCCACAGATACGCAGTATTTT.

The genes are TRBV5-1 and TRBJ2-6; no clear D gene. The CDR3 is 16 amino acids. V lost 4 bases to trimming and J lost 0 bases, with 11 bases between them. CDR1 and CDR2 (germline): SGHRS, YFSETQ. The chain's CDR3 is CASSPWGDSGANVLTF. CDR3 nucleotides: TGCGCCAGCAGCCCGTGGGGTGACTCTGGGGCCAACGTCCTGACTTTC. Looking up the rest from reference TRBV5-1 and TRBJ2-6 gives the full variable domain: KAGVTQTPRYLIKTRGQQVTLSCSPISGHRSVSWYQQTPGQGLQFLFEYFSETQRNKGNFPGRFSGRQFSNSRSEMNVSTLELGDSALYLCASSPWGDSGANVLTFGAGSRLTVL.

The chain combines TRBV10-1 with TRBJ2-1; D is possibly TRBD2 (8 bases). V lost 5 bases, J lost 10 bases, and 18 bases lay in between. The CDR3 extends over 14 amino acids. Germline V gene lookup returns CDR1 WNHNN and CDR2 SYGVQD (reference sequence). The CDR3 coding sequence is TGCGCCAGCAGTCGACAGGGCCCGGGAGGGGAGCAGTTCTTC. It translates to CASSRQGPGGEQFF.

V and J are TRBV6-8 and TRBJ2-2; 7 nucleotides align to TRBD1. There are 15 residues in the CDR3. The V gene end was trimmed by 2 bases and the J gene end by 5 bases; junction bases not matched to a gene: 5. Germline assignment: CDR1 MNHGY and CDR2 SAAAGT. CDR3 in amino acids: CASSYRTGATGELFF. The CDR3 bases are TGTGCCAGCAGTTACCGAACAGGGGCTACCGGGGAGCTGTTTTTT.

The chain's CDR3 is CASSPAAQGKGYGYTF. The CDR3 DNA follows: TGTGCCAGCTCACCAGCAGCACAGGGGAAGGGCTATGGCTACACCTTC. The chain uses TRBV18 and TRBJ1-2; 7 nucleotides align to TRBD1. Germline CDR1 KGHSH, CDR2 LQKENI. This CDR3 region has 16 residues. J was trimmed by 4 bases and V by 2 bases; bases with no gene match: 10.

The chain carries TRBV6-7 and TRBJ2-5; D not certain. TRBV6-7 is identified as an open reading frame with a role that is uncertain. The CDR3 extends over 11 amino acids. V lost 5 bases, J lost 4 bases, and 5 bases lay in between. The CDR3 is CASSARETQYF. In DNA, the CDR3 is TGTGCCAGCAGTGCAAGAGAGACCCAGTACTTC.